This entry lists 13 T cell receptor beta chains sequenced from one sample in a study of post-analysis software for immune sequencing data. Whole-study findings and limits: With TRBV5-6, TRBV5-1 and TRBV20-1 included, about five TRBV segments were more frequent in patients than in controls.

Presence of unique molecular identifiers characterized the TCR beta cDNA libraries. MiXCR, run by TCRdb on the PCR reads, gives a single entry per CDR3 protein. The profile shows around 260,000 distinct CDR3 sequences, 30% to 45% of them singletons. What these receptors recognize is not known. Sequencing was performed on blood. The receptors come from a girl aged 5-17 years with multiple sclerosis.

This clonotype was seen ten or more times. The CDR3 loop is CSVARRGQYTEAFF. For the CDR3, the DNA is TGCAGCGTTGCGCGCAGGGGGCAATACACTGAAGCTTTCTTT. The V gene is TRBV29-1, the J gene TRBJ1-1; 8 nucleotides line up with TRBD1. This CDR3 spans 14 amino acids. From germline, CDR1 is SQVTM and CDR2 ANQGSEA. V dropped 4 bases and J dropped 3; count of bases not matched to a gene: 7.

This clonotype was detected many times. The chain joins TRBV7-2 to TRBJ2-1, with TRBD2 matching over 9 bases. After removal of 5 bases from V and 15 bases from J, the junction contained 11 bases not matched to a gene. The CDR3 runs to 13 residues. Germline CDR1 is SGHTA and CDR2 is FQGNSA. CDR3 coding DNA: TGTGCCAGCAGCACCCATAGCGGGAGCGTAAGGTTCTTC. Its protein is CASSTHSGSVRFF.

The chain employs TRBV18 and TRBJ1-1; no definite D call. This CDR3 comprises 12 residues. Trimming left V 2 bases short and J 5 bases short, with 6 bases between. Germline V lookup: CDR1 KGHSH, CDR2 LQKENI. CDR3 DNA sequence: TGTGCCAGCTCACCAAGGGAGACTGAAGCTTTCTTT. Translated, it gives CASSPRETEAFF.

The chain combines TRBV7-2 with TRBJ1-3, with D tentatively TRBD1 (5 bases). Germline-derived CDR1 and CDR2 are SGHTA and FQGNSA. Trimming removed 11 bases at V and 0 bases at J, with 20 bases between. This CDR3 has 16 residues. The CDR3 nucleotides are TGTGCCGGCACATCCGAATGGGGGAGCTCTGGAAACACCATATATTTT. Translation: CAGTSEWGSSGNTIYF.

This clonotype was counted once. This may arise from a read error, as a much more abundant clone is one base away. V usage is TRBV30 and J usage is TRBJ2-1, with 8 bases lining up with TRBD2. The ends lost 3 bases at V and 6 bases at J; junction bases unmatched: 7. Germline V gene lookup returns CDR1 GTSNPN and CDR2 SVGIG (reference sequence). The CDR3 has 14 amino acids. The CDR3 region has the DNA TGTGCCTGGAGGGAGGGGACTAGTCTCAATGAGCAGTTCTTC. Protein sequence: CAWREGTSLNEQFF.

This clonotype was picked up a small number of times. The CDR3 DNA reads as TGTGCCAGCAGCCATCGACTAGCGGCTAACACCGGGGAGCTGTTTTTT. This sequence encodes CASSHRLAANTGELFF. The rearrangement joins TRBV14 to TRBJ2-2, with 9 nucleotides matching TRBD2. CDR1 SGHDN and CDR2 FVKESK come from the germline V gene. CDR3 size: 16 residues. V shed 3 bases, J shed 2 bases, and the junction held 4 bases outside the gene matches. The whole variable domain, filled in from reference TRBV14 and TRBJ2-2, reads EAGVTQFPSHSVIEKGQTVTLRCDPISGHDNLYWYRRVMGKEIKFLLHFVKESKQDESGMPNNRFLAERTGGTYSTLKVQPAELEDSGVYFCASSHRLAANTGELFFGEGSRLTVL.

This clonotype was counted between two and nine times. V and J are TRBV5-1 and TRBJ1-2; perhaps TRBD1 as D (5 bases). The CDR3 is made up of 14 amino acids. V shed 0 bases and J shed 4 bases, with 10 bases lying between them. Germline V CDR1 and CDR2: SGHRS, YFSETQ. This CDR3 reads CASSLVRQRYGYTF. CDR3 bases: TGCGCCAGCAGCTTGGTTAGACAGCGCTATGGCTACACCTTC. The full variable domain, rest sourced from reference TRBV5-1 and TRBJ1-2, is KAGVTQTPRYLIKTRGQQVTLSCSPISGHRSVSWYQQTPGQGLQFLFEYFSETQRNKGNFPGRFSGRQFSNSRSEMNVSTLELGDSALYLCASSLVRQRYGYTFGSGTRLTVV.

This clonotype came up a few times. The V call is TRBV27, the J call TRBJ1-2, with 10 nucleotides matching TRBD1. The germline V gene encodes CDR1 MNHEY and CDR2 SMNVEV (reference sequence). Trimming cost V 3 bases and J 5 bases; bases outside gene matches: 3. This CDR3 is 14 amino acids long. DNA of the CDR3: TGTGCCAGCAGTTTTAGGGACAGGGGATATGGCTACACCTTC. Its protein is CASSFRDRGYGYTF.

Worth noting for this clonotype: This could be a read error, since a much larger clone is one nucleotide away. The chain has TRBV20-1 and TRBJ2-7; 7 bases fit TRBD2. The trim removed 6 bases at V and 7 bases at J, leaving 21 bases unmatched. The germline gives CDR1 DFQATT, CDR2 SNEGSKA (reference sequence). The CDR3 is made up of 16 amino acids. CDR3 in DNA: TGCAGTGCCCCGGCCGGCGGGGGTGGGTCCTACAATGAGCAGTACTTC. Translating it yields CSAPAGGGGSYNEQYF.

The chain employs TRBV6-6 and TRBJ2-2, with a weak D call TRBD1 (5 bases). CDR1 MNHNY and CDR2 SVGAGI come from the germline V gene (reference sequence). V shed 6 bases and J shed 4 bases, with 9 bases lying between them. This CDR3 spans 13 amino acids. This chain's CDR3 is CASRQQGTGELFF. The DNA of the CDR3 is TGTGCCAGCAGACAGCAGGGCACCGGGGAGCTGTTTTTT.

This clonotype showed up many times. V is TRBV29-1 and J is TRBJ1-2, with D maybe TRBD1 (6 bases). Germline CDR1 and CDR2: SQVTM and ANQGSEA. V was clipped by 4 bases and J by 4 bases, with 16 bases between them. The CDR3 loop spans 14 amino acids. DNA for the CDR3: TGCAGCGTTGGGGAGGACAGTTCTCCCTATGGCTACACCTTC. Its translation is CSVGEDSSPYGYTF.

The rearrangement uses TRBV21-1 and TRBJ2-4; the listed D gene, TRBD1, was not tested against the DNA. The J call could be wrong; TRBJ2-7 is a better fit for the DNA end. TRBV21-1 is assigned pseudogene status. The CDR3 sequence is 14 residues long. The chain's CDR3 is CASSKGTGGYEQYF. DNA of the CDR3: TGTGCCAGCAGCAAAGGGACAGGGGGCTACGAGCAGTACTTC.

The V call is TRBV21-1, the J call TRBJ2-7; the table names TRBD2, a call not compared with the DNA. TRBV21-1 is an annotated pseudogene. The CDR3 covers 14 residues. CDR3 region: CASSIRDYYYEQYF. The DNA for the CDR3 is TGTGCCAGCAGCATCCGGGACTATTACTACGAGCAGTACTTC.